These 24 T cell receptor beta chains were sequenced from one sample in a study of radiotherapy plus CTLA-4 blockade in lung cancer. Sequenced by immunoSEQ multiplex PCR; TCRdb stores in-frame clones only, minus some. The data show 30,000 to 35,000 clones, approximately 80% seen once. The input for sequencing was peripheral blood, taken from a patient treated with radiotherapy plus ipilimumab. These receptors were obtained from a human donor with non-small cell lung cancer that progressed on radiotherapy plus ipilimumab.

This clone was counted only a few times. This sequence joins TRBV19 and TRBJ1-4, with D tentatively TRBD1 (5 bases). Germline loops: CDR1 LNHDA, CDR2 SQIVND (reference sequence). The CDR3 length is 12 residues. The germline V and J ends were trimmed by 10 bases and 7 bases, with 13 bases remaining between them. This CDR3 reads CATQGLGEKLFF. CDR3 in DNA: TGTGCCACCCAGGGCCTTGGTGAAAAACTGTTTTTT.

This clone is medium-sized (0.01 to 0.1%) within its sample. The chain carries TRBV10-2 and TRBJ2-6; 11 nucleotides match TRBD2. CDR1 and CDR2 from the germline V gene are WSHSY and SAAADI. This CDR3 is 17 amino acids long. V lost 5 bases and J lost 0; bases outside the gene matches: 3. The CDR3 DNA follows: TGCGCCAGCAGTCTAGCGGGGGGTTTCTCTGGGGCCAACGTCCTGACTTTC. Protein: CASSLAGGFSGANVLTF.

This chain links TRBV4-1 with TRBJ2-2, with TRBD1 identical over 10 bases. The CDR3 is 17 residues long. Germline V lookup: CDR1 MGHRA, CDR2 YSYEKL. After removal of 3 bases from V and 4 bases from J, the junction contained 8 bases not matched to a gene. The CDR3 DNA sequence: TGCGCCAGCAGCCAGCCACCGGGACAGGGGATCACCGGGGAGCTGTTTTTT. As protein: CASSQPPGQGITGELFF.

This rearrangement joins TRBV20-1 to TRBJ2-5, with D hard to call. Germline V lookup: CDR1 DFQATT, CDR2 SNEGSKA (reference sequence). The CDR3 is 11 residues long. Deletions cut 7 bases from V and 5 bases from J, with 11 bases between. The CDR3 bases are TGCAGTGGTTCGGTCAGGGAGACCCAGTACTTC. It encodes CSGSVRETQYF.

V and J are TRBV4-3 and TRBJ1-6; perhaps TRBD1 as D (5 bases). Per germline, CDR1 LGHNA and CDR2 YSLEER. V shed 0 bases and J shed 6 bases, with 21 bases lying between them. The CDR3 sequence is 19 residues long. In DNA form, the CDR3 reads TGCGCCAGCAGCCAAGAGGGGGGGGGTTTGGCGCTCTTTAATTCACCCCTCCACTTT. Its protein is CASSQEGGGLALFNSPLHF.

This clone was detected only once. V usage is TRBV19 and J usage is TRBJ1-1; 8 bases are a match to TRBD1. V lost 5 bases to trimming and J lost 12 bases; unmatched junction nucleotides: 11. The germline V gene has CDR1 LNHDA and CDR2 SQIVND (reference sequence). CDR3 length: 13 amino acids. CDR3 DNA: TGTGCCAGTAGTTTTGGCCCGACAGGGGATCCTTTCTTT. Translating it yields CASSFGPTGDPFF.

The V and J genes are TRBV5-4 and TRBJ2-5; 11 nucleotides agree with TRBD2. The J segment lost 6 bases and the V segment lost 4 bases, leaving 5 bases of the junction unmatched. Per germline, CDR1 SGHNT and CDR2 YYREEE (reference sequence). This CDR3 contains 14 residues. The CDR3 region has the DNA TGTGCCAGCAGCGTGACTAGCGGGGCAAAGACCCAGTACTTC. Its translation: CASSVTSGAKTQYF.

This clone has just a few counts. The chain uses TRBV9 and TRBJ2-1; 9 bases match TRBD2. The CDR3 is 16 amino acids. Looked up from germline, CDR1 is SGDLS and CDR2 is YYNGEE. With V trimmed by 0 bases and J by 10 bases, 11 bases remained unmatched. The CDR3 sequence is CASSVADSGGWGEQFF. CDR3 bases: TGTGCCAGCAGCGTAGCGGATAGCGGGGGCTGGGGAGAGCAGTTCTTC. The full variable domain, completed using reference TRBV9 and TRBJ2-1, is DSGVTQTPKHLITATGQRVTLRCSPRSGDLSVYWYQQSLDQGLQFLIQYYNGEERAKGNILERFSAQQFPDLHSELNLSSLELGDSALYFCASSVADSGGWGEQFFGPGTRLTVL.

The genes are TRBV9 and TRBJ2-1; the match to TRBD2 covers 10 bases. There are 17 residues in the CDR3. Germline CDR1 and CDR2: SGDLS and YYNGEE. With V trimmed by 0 bases and J by 4 bases, 7 bases remained unmatched. CDR3 in amino acids: CASSVGTGLAEYNEQFF. The CDR3 DNA reads as TGTGCCAGCAGCGTAGGCACCGGACTAGCGGAGTACAATGAGCAGTTCTTC.

The chain combines TRBV4-3 with TRBJ1-2; 7 bases align to TRBD1. This CDR3 spans 15 amino acids. Germline V gene sequence: CDR1 LGHNA, CDR2 YSLEER. Losses at the gene ends were 0 bases for V and 4 bases for J; bases not matched to a gene: 5. This CDR3 reads CASSQDLGTAYGYTF. The CDR3, as DNA: TGCGCCAGCAGCCAAGATCTGGGGACAGCCTATGGCTACACCTTC.

V gene TRBV7-3 combines with J gene TRBJ1-1, with D unresolved. The CDR3 sequence is 14 residues long. Trimming removed 2 bases from V and 3 bases from J, with 10 bases in between. Looked up from germline, CDR1 is SGHTA and CDR2 is FQGTGA. In DNA form, the CDR3 reads TGTGCCAGCAGCTTAGAAGTGGGCGACACTGAAGCTTTCTTT. This codes for CASSLEVGDTEAFF.

This clone has a single count. The genes are TRBV18 and TRBJ2-4; the match to TRBD2 covers 10 bases. J lost 9 bases, V lost 3 bases, and 11 bases had no gene match. The CDR3 is 16 amino acids. Per germline, CDR1 KGHSH and CDR2 LQKENI. CDR3 sequence (DNA): TGTGCCAGCTCACCCGGCAGCGGGGGGGCCGGAGGCATTCAGTACTTC. This encodes CASSPGSGGAGGIQYF.

The J gene is TRBJ1-3, the V gene TRBV1; the DNA was not used to check the table's D call, TRBD1. TRBV1 is deemed a pseudogene. CDR3 length equals 16 residues. This chain's CDR3 is CTSSQAHQGKGNTIYF. The CDR3 DNA reads as TGCACCAGCAGCCAAGCTCATCAGGGGAAAGGAAACACCATATATTTT.

The J gene is TRBJ2-1, the V gene TRBV9, with 7 bases matching TRBD2. Trimming at V came to 3 bases and at J to 2 bases, leaving 8 bases not matched to a gene. In germline, CDR1 is SGDLS, CDR2 YYNGEE. The CDR3 totals 16 residues. CDR3 protein: CASSGGLGGTYNEQFF. As DNA, the CDR3 is TGTGCCAGCAGCGGTGGGTTGGGGGGGACCTACAATGAGCAGTTCTTC.

By proportion, this clone is medium-sized. The rearrangement links TRBV7-9 to TRBJ2-3; TRBD1 matches 9 bases. From germline, CDR1 is SEHNR and CDR2 FQNEAQ (reference sequence). The V gene end was trimmed by 7 bases and the J gene end by 5 bases; junction bases not matched to a gene: 13. The CDR3 spans 16 residues. The CDR3 here is CASTYRSGTGRDTQYF. In nucleotides, the CDR3 is TGTGCCAGCACCTACCGCTCCGGGACAGGGAGAGATACGCAGTATTTT.

The chain couples TRBV2 to TRBJ1-1; D gene unclear. The CDR3 has 14 amino acids. Looked up from germline, CDR1 is SNHLY and CDR2 is FYNNEI. V lost 5 bases and J lost 1, with 11 bases in between. In DNA, the CDR3 is TGTGCCAGCAGTCTTCCGCCAGAGAACACTGAAGCTTTCTTT. Its protein is CASSLPPENTEAFF.

The chain recombines TRBV6-6 with TRBJ2-3; 9 bases agree with TRBD2. Germline CDR1 reads MNHNY; CDR2 reads SVGAGI (reference sequence). The length of the CDR3 is 15 residues. V shed 5 bases, J shed 2 bases, and the junction held 5 bases outside the gene matches. The CDR3 coding sequence is TGTGCCAGCAGTAGCGGGGGGCCATTCACAGATACGCAGTATTTT. Residues: CASSSGGPFTDTQYF.

V and J are TRBV10-3 and TRBJ2-3; the match to TRBD1 covers 9 bases. V lost 5 bases, J lost 3 bases, and 6 bases stayed unmatched. The CDR3 is made up of 15 amino acids. Per germline, CDR1 ENHRY and CDR2 SYGVKD. The CDR3 bases are TGTGCCATCAGTTCCGGGACAGGGTCAACAGATACGCAGTATTTT. Protein sequence: CAISSGTGSTDTQYF.

The V gene is TRBV6-1, the J gene TRBJ2-5; 10 nucleotides line up with TRBD2. The CDR3 runs to 16 residues. V lost 3 bases, J lost 5 bases, and 9 bases stayed unmatched. In germline, CDR1 is MNHNS, CDR2 SASEGT. This chain's CDR3 is CASSDFRAGGPETQYF. CDR3 nucleotides: TGTGCCAGCAGTGATTTCCGAGCGGGGGGGCCGGAGACCCAGTACTTC.

The J gene is TRBJ1-1, the V gene TRBV7-9; 7 bases match TRBD1. Germline CDR1 SEHNR, CDR2 FQNEAQ (reference sequence). The CDR3 runs to 14 residues. J gave up 5 bases and V 4 bases, and 7 bases lay outside the gene matches. CDR3: CASSSTGSRTEAFF. The CDR3 region has the DNA TGTGCCAGCAGCTCGACAGGGTCTCGAACTGAAGCTTTCTTT.

V is TRBV18 and J is TRBJ2-7; the match to TRBD1 covers 7 bases. From germline, CDR1 is KGHSH and CDR2 LQKENI. This CDR3 region has 13 residues. The junction had 6 bases not matched to a gene; V was cut back by 3 bases and J by 7 bases. The CDR3 loop is CASSPSGGREQYF. CDR3 coding DNA: TGTGCCAGCTCACCGTCAGGGGGTCGGGAGCAGTACTTC.

The J gene is TRBJ1-6, the V gene TRBV12-5, with D perhaps matching TRBD1 (6 bases). Germline V lookup: CDR1 LGHNT, CDR2 FRNRAP. The CDR3 totals 14 residues. Trimming left V 5 bases short and J 8 bases short, with 13 bases between. CDR3 sequence: CASGTGTLDSPLHF. The CDR3 region has the DNA TGTGCTAGTGGTACCGGGACACTGGATTCACCCCTCCACTTT.

This clone appeared a single time. This chain connects TRBV5-1 to TRBJ2-7; 8 bases match TRBD1. The CDR3 runs to 15 residues. V gave up 0 bases and J gave up 4 bases; unmatched junction bases: 6. Germline-derived CDR1 and CDR2 are SGHRS and YFSETQ. DNA for the CDR3: TGCGCCAGCAGCTTGGGGACAGGGAAGGGTTACGAGCAGTACTTC. Translating it yields CASSLGTGKGYEQYF.

V is TRBV6-4 and J is TRBJ1-5, with D unclear. The ends were cut back, 0 bases at V and 5 bases at J, with 20 bases in the middle. CDR1 is MRHNA and CDR2 is SNTAGT in the germline V gene. The CDR3 has 18 residues. The CDR3 nucleotides read TGTGCCAGCAGTGACTCGATAAGCCCCCGCCCAGAGGATCAGCCCCAGCATTTT. Its translation is CASSDSISPRPEDQPQHF.